Here is one T cell receptor beta chain with its context. The sample comes from a study of blood T cell repertoires in COVID-19. Study-wide context: The origin of the acute and convalescent COVID-19 samples was the United States, Italy and Spain. T cells, B-cell-depleted T cells, or PBMCs provided the cDNA or gDNA that served as material.

TCRdb's table, derived via immunoSEQ multiplex PCR, lists solely in-frame clones and lacks some. The sample shows 130,000 or so clones, approximately 80% of them seen only once. The CDR3 consists of 15 residues. Losses at the gene ends were 0 bases for V and 7 bases for J; bases not matched to a gene: 6. Germline lookup yields CDR1 LGHDT and CDR2 YNNKEL (reference sequence). Sequencing used peripheral blood. This sequence originates from a woman aged 55-69 years with active or convalescent COVID-19. The chain recombines TRBV3-1 (or the pseudogene TRBV3-2) with TRBJ2-1, with TRBD1 matching 7 bases. The CDR3 protein is CASSQDYSGGNEQFF. CDR3 nucleotide sequence: TGTGCCAGCAGCCAAGACTATTCAGGGGGTAATGAGCAGTTCTTC.